This T cell receptor beta chain was sequenced in a study of shared clonotypes between healthy human individuals. Overall study findings and caveats: Against clonotypes common to all four donors, non-shared ones had lower generation probabilities.

The CDR3 spans 15 residues. Trimming shortened V by 1 base and J by 2 bases, and 11 bases separated the two germline ends. CDR1 KGHSH and CDR2 LQKENI come from the germline V gene. CD45RA-negative memory and CD45RA+ naive subsets were split from the CD4+ cells. A single count supports this clone. Its target is not known. Profiling relied on immunoSEQ multiplex PCR, and the TCRdb table lists in-frame clones only, not all of them. The sample consists of a few million clones, around 90% of them appearing once. The sequencing input was naive CD4+ T cells sorted from blood. Specified subset: CD45RA+ positively selected. This TCR derives from a man younger than 35 in good health. The chain joins TRBV18 to TRBJ1-2; perhaps TRBD1 as D (5 bases). In nucleotides, the CDR3 is TGTGCCAGCTCACCACGAAGGGGTCTCAACTATGGCTACACCTTC. It yields the protein CASSPRRGLNYGYTF.